The rows below give T cell receptor beta chains drawn from one sample of a study of T cell changes during pregnancy in multiple sclerosis. Produced via immunoSEQ multiplex PCR; TCRdb's table is partial and in-frame only. This sample carries about 50,000 clones, approximately 94% of them seen once, and the ten largest clones take around 0.34%. Sequencing used CD4+ T cells from peripheral blood mononuclear cells, obtained in the third trimester of pregnancy. These receptors originate from a female donor with multiple sclerosis, enrolled in a pregnancy study. The CDR3 runs from the conserved cysteine through the conserved F or W. The D gene is left open where the match is weak. The listing skips clone size in some rows; elsewhere it reads once, few, many or a size class.

J	D	V	size	DNA	CDR3
TRBJ2-3	TRBD2	TRBV18	once	TGTGCCAGCTCCCGGGGACTAGCGGGAGAAGTTACGGGAGATACGCAGTATTTT	CASSRGLAGEVTGDTQYF
TRBJ1-5	-	TRBV2	-	TGTGCCAGCAGCGGGGACATCAATCAGCCCCAGCATTTT	CASSGDINQPQHF
TRBJ2-1	TRBD1	TRBV10-3	-	TGTGCCATCAGCGGGACAGGGGGAAGCTACAATGAGCAGTTCTTC	CAISGTGGSYNEQFF
TRBJ2-7	-	TRBV6-1	-	TGTGCCAGCAGTGAAGCGGCATGGGCTTCCTACGAGCAGTACTTC	CASSEAAWASYEQYF
TRBJ2-7	TRBD2	TRBV18	-	TGTGCCAGCTCACCATTGGGAGGGACTAGCGGGAGTAGCTCCTACGAGCAGTACTTC	CASSPLGGTSGSSSYEQYF
TRBJ1-5	-	TRBV7-2	-	TGTGCCAGCAGCTTAGAACAGAATCAGCCCCAGCATTTT	CASSLEQNQPQHF
TRBJ2-1	TRBD2	TRBV4-1	-	TGCGCCAGCAGCCGCAATAGCGGGAGTGATTATAATGAGCAGTTCTTC	CASSRNSGSDYNEQFF
TRBJ2-1	-	TRBV7-9	-	TGTGCCAGCAGGCCCCGGGCTAGCCTTACCTACAATGAGCAGTTCTTC	CASRPRASLTYNEQFF
TRBJ2-1	-	TRBV30	-	TGTGCCTGGAGGTTCACTCACAATGAGCAGTTCTTC	CAWRFTHNEQFF
TRBJ2-1	TRBD2	TRBV2	-	TGTGCCAGCAGTGCCTCTAGCGGGGGAATCATGGATGAGCAGTTCTTC	CASSASSGGIMDEQFF
TRBJ1-1	-	TRBV9	-	TGTGCCAGCAGCGTAGCTGGAGGGATGAACACTGAAGCTTTCTTT	CASSVAGGMNTEAFF
TRBJ2-7	TRBD2	TRBV4-1	-	TGCGCCAGCAGCCAAGAAAGCGGGATCCGATACGAGCAGTACTTC	CASSQESGIRYEQYF
TRBJ2-5	-	TRBV28	-	TGTGCCAGCAGTTTAGCGGGTCCGACCCAAGAGACCCAGTACTTC	CASSLAGPTQETQYF
TRBJ1-2	-	TRBV6-6	-	TGTGCCAGCAGTTACGATGGCCAGTTGTATGGCTACACCTTC	CASSYDGQLYGYTF
TRBJ1-2	TRBD1	TRBV28	-	TGTGCCAGCAGTCGGGACAGCTTCTATGGCTACACCTTC	CASSRDSFYGYTF
TRBJ2-3	TRBD2	TRBV29-1	-	TGCAGCGTTGCCGGGACTAGCGGACCCACAGATACGCAGTATTTT	CSVAGTSGPTDTQYF
TRBJ2-7	-	TRBV9	-	TGTGCCAGCAGCCGACTAGGTTGGTCCTACGAGCAGTACTTC	CASSRLGWSYEQYF
TRBJ2-7	-	TRBV7-2	-	TGTGCCAGCAGCTCGCGGACTTCCACCTCCGAGCAGTACTTC	CASSSRTSTSEQYF
TRBJ1-5	-	TRBV30	-	TGTGCCTGGAGTGTCCGACAGGCTAATCAGCCCCAGCATTTT	CAWSVRQANQPQHF
TRBJ1-1	-	TRBV5-5	-	TGTGCCAGCAGCTTGGCCCTGGGAGCTCACACTGAAGCTTTCTTT	CASSLALGAHTEAFF
TRBJ2-2	TRBD2	TRBV11-1	-	TGTGCCAGCAGCTTAATCGCGGGAGGCTACGCCGGGGAGCTGTTTTTT	CASSLIAGGYAGELFF
TRBJ2-7	-	TRBV7-6	-	TGTGCCAGCAGCTTAGCGGTAGCGCTGGTCCACGAGCAGTACTTC	CASSLAVALVHEQYF
TRBJ1-1	-	TRBV2	-	TGTGCCAGCAGTGAGGAGGGTATCACTGAAGCTTTCTTT	CASSEEGITEAFF
TRBJ2-7	-	TRBV5-6	-	TGTGCCGGCGGAGTCCGTGAAAGAGGCGAGCAGTACTTC	CAGGVRERGEQYF
TRBJ2-5	-	TRBV5-1	-	TGCGCCAGCAGCTTGGGGGCAGGGATGAAGGAGACCCAGTACTTC	CASSLGAGMKETQYF
TRBJ2-2	-	TRBV5-4	-	TGTGCCAGCAGCACCCAGGACAGACGGGGCGGGGAGCTGTTTTTT	CASSTQDRRGGELFF
TRBJ2-3	TRBD1	TRBV19	-	TGTGCCAGTAGTATGGGGGGTCGGGGCGACAGGGGGACAGATACGCAGTATTTT	CASSMGGRGDRGTDTQYF
TRBJ2-2	TRBD2	TRBV5-4	-	TGTGCCAGCCGCCTAGCGGGGGGGACCGTCGGGGAGCTGTTTTTT	CASRLAGGTVGELFF
TRBJ1-3	TRBD1	TRBV9	-	TGTGCCAGCAGCGTAGGTCCAGGGGGCTCTGGAAACACCATATATTTT	CASSVGPGGSGNTIYF
TRBJ2-1	TRBD2	TRBV19	once	TGTGCCAGTAGTACACTAGCGGGCTACAATGAGCAGTTCTTC	CASSTLAGYNEQFF
TRBJ2-2	TRBD1	TRBV18	-	TGTGCCAGCTCGCCCCCGGGACAGAGGAACACCGGGGAGCTGTTTTTT	CASSPPGQRNTGELFF
TRBJ2-1	-	TRBV7-2	once	TGTGCCAGCAGCTTGCGGGCCCGAAATGAGCAGTTCTTC	CASSLRARNEQFF
TRBJ1-4	-	TRBV5-1	-	TGCGCCAGCAGCCCAGACGGACTGGACGAAAAACTGTTTTTT	CASSPDGLDEKLFF
TRBJ2-7	-	TRBV7-9	few	TGTGCCAGCAGCTCCCCAGGACAGAGAACCTACGAGCAGTACTTC	CASSSPGQRTYEQYF
TRBJ2-5	TRBD2	TRBV11-3	-	TGTGCCAGCAGCTTAGTAACTACCGGGGGGGGATACCAAGAGACCCAGTACTTC	CASSLVTTGGGYQETQYF
TRBJ1-1	-	TRBV28	-	TGTGCCAGCAGTTTCCCGGACAAAAACACTGAAGCTTTCTTT	CASSFPDKNTEAFF
TRBJ2-7	-	TRBV29-1	-	TGCAGCGTTGGAGTCTCCTACGAGCAGTACTTC	CSVGVSYEQYF
TRBJ2-2	TRBD2	TRBV12-5	-	TGTGCTAGTGGTTTGGTCCTAGCGGGGAAAAAGGGCACCGGGGAGCTGTTTTTT	CASGLVLAGKKGTGELFF
TRBJ1-6	TRBD1	TRBV2	-	TGTGCCAGCAGGAGGACAGGAGGGGATAATTCACCCCTCCACTTT	CASRRTGGDNSPLHF
TRBJ1-5	TRBD1	TRBV19	-	TGTGCCAGTAGTATCGAACAGGGGCCCTATCAGCCCCAGCATTTT	CASSIEQGPYQPQHF
TRBJ1-5	-	TRBV6-1	once	TGTGCCAGCCTAAGACACCCAAATCAGCCCCAGCATTTT	CASLRHPNQPQHF
TRBJ1-2	-	TRBV11-3	once	TGTGCCAGCAGCACAGGGTTCCCTAACTATGGCTACACCTTC	CASSTGFPNYGYTF
TRBJ1-6	-	TRBV6-1	-	TGTGCCAGCCGACCCGGGACAAGCTATAATTCACCCCTCCACTTT	CASRPGTSYNSPLHF
TRBJ2-3	-	TRBV21-1	-	TGTGCCAGCAGGGGCAGCGGGAGGTGCGCAGATACGCAGTATTTT	CASRGSGRCADTQYF
TRBJ2-1	TRBD2	TRBV13	-	TGTGCCAGCAGCCCCGGGACTAGCGGGACTAACAATGAGCAGTTCTTC	CASSPGTSGTNNEQFF
TRBJ2-7	-	TRBV19	-	TGTGCCAGTAGTATGACTTATAGCTCCTACGAGCAGTACTTC	CASSMTYSSYEQYF
TRBJ2-2	TRBD2	TRBV11-1	-	TGTGCCAGCAGCTTAGTTGGGGGGGAAACCACCGGGGAGCTGTTTTTT	CASSLVGGETTGELFF
TRBJ2-1	TRBD2	TRBV7-3	few	TGTGCCAGCAGCTACACCGGGACTAGCGAACATGAGCAGTTCTTC	CASSYTGTSEHEQFF
TRBJ1-5	-	TRBV6-6	-	TGTGCCAGCCTCAAATCCCAGGACACCAGCAATCAGCCCCAGCATTTT	CASLKSQDTSNQPQHF
TRBJ2-7	TRBD2	TRBV6-1	-	TGTGCCAGCAGTGAAGGTTCTAGCGGGAAGTACGAGCAGTACTTC	CASSEGSSGKYEQYF
TRBJ2-3	-	TRBV5-6	-	TGTGCCAGCAGGAGGGGGACGGGCACAGATACGCAGTATTTT	CASRRGTGTDTQYF
TRBJ2-1	TRBD2	TRBV7-9	once	TGTGCCAGCAGCTTAGCGGGTAGTGGCGGGAGGGCCGGGAACAATGAGCAGTTCTTC	CASSLAGSGGRAGNNEQFF
TRBJ2-7	TRBD1	TRBV7-9	-	TGTGCCAGCAGCGGGAGGGACAGGGGAACCTACGAGCAGTACTTC	CASSGRDRGTYEQYF
TRBJ1-2	TRBD1	TRBV27	-	TGTGCCAGCAGTTTTCGACAGGGCCTAAACTATGGCTACACCTTC	CASSFRQGLNYGYTF
TRBJ1-3	TRBD1	TRBV5-1	-	TGCGCCAGCAGCTCCCGACAGGGTAGTGGCTCTGGAAACACCATATATTTT	CASSSRQGSGSGNTIYF
TRBJ2-3	-	TRBV27	-	TGTGCCAGCAGTTCCCTCGGGGAGTACACAGATACGCAGTATTTT	CASSSLGEYTDTQYF
TRBJ1-1	-	TRBV7-9	-	TGTGCCAGCAGCTTAGAAGCGCTGAACACTGAAGCTTTCTTT	CASSLEALNTEAFF
TRBJ2-3	TRBD2	TRBV11-2	-	TGTGCCAGCAGCTTAGTTGGCGGGAGGGCCCCTTCGACAGATACGCAGTATTTT	CASSLVGGRAPSTDTQYF
TRBJ2-7	-	TRBV5-6	once	TGTGCCAGCAGCTTGCGGGGTGGGAGTACGGGCAAGTACTTC	CASSLRGGSTGKYF
TRBJ1-1	-	TRBV29-1	-	TGCAGCGTTGGAAGGGGAAACACTGAAGCTTTCTTT	CSVGRGNTEAFF